A single sample is the source of the 5 T cell receptor beta chains below, sequenced in a study of regulatory T cells in long-lasting Graves disease. Time point of the sample: newly diagnosed GD, antithyroid drugs for less than 3 months. PBMC-derived RNA was used for the TCR library. Building of the TCR beta libraries involved iRepertoire HTBI primers and Arm-PCR of CDR3 regions. TCRdb itself ran the multiplex PCR reads through MiXCR, one entry per CDR3 protein. This repertoire shows hundreds of thousands of distinct CDR3 sequences, about 13% found once; its top ten account for 10%. These data also featured in a second study, about T cells in Graves' hyperthyroidism and ophthalmopathy.

The sequencing used peripheral blood mononuclear cells (PBMCs), collected at new diagnosis, from a patient treated with antithyroid drugs. These receptors all come from a man between 25 and 39 years old with Graves disease.

Many counts were recorded for this clonotype. The chain is built from TRBV6-1 and TRBJ2-7; perhaps D is TRBD1 or TRBD2 (6 bases each). CDR3 length equals 16 residues. V lost 6 bases to trimming and J lost 5 bases, with 23 bases between them. Per the germline V gene, CDR1 is MNHNS and CDR2 is SASEGT. CDR3 coding DNA: TGTGCCAGCAGCCTATTCCCGAGGGGGAGGCGCAACGAGCAGTACTTC. This encodes CASSLFPRGRRNEQYF.

V gene TRBV27 combines with J gene TRBJ2-5; D remains ambiguous. The germline CDR1 and CDR2 sequences are MNHEY and SMNVEV (reference sequence). Trimming removed 5 bases at V and 7 bases at J, with 17 bases between. This CDR3 has 14 amino acids. The CDR3 sequence is CASSPAARYGTQYF. The CDR3 nucleotides read TGTGCCAGCAGTCCGGCGGCCCGATATGGGACCCAGTACTTC.

This clonotype has ten or more counts. The V gene is TRBV20-1, the J gene TRBJ1-5; tentative D call: TRBD1 (5 bases). Trimming shortened V by 0 bases and J by 4 bases, and 10 bases separated the two germline ends. Germline CDR1 DFQATT, CDR2 SNEGSKA (reference sequence). The CDR3 is 14 residues long. The CDR3 here is CSARDAGWNQPQHF. The DNA of the CDR3 is TGCAGTGCTAGAGATGCAGGGTGGAATCAGCCCCAGCATTTT.

There are many counts of this clonotype. V usage is TRBV10-3 and J usage is TRBJ2-7; tentative D call: TRBD1 (5 bases). The V end lost 4 bases, the J end lost 2 bases, and 9 bases lay between the germline ends. Germline V gives CDR1 ENHRY, CDR2 SYGVKD. CDR3 length: 13 amino acids. The CDR3 loop reads CAISGQGTYEQYF. CDR3 DNA sequence: TGTGCCATCAGTGGGCAGGGAACCTACGAGCAGTACTTC.

The rearrangement joins TRBV4-1 to TRBJ1-2; the D gene is possibly TRBD1 (6 bases). The CDR3 is 13 amino acids. Germline loops: CDR1 MGHRA, CDR2 YSYEKL. The V end lost 0 bases, the J end lost 10 bases, and 12 bases lay between the germline ends. The CDR3 DNA sequence: TGCGCCAGCAGCCAAGACCGGGACAACTACTACACCTTC. It translates to CASSQDRDNYYTF.